Each of the 9 T cell receptor beta chains below was sequenced from the same sample in a study of blood T cell repertoires in COVID-19 (dated by TCRdb to the early 2020s). The method was the immunoSEQ multiplex PCR assay. TCRdb's version of the immuneACCESS table is confined to in-frame rearrangements and falls short of the full clone set. An unresolved V gene accounts for under half of the shortfall where checked; the remainder is of unknown origin. The sample table holds tens of thousands of clones, of which around 90% were seen once. 25% to 30% of the sample is in the top ten clones. Sequencing was done on a sample of peripheral blood. The receptors come from a man aged 60 to 69 with active or convalescent COVID-19.

The V call is TRBV11-3, the J call TRBJ2-7; TRBD2 is a possible D gene (6 bases). Per germline, CDR1 SGHNT and CDR2 YENEEA. The CDR3 consists of 15 residues. With 0 bases removed from V and 2 bases from J, the gap between germline ends came to 11 bases. This CDR3 reads CASSLDLAETYEQYF. Here the CDR3 DNA reads TGTGCCAGCAGCTTAGATTTAGCGGAAACCTACGAGCAGTACTTC.

The gene calls are TRBV27 and TRBJ2-1; the D gene is possibly TRBD2 (7 bases). V was cut by 8 bases and J by 4 bases, with 15 bases left in between. The CDR3 is made up of 14 amino acids. Germline V gene data show CDR1 as MNHEY and CDR2 as SMNVEV (reference sequence). The CDR3 loop is CASGGDGTYNEQFF. CDR3 in DNA: TGTGCCAGCGGGGGGGACGGGACATACAATGAGCAGTTCTTC.

The V and J genes are TRBV28 and TRBJ2-6, with no clear D. The CDR3 extends over 15 amino acids. Between the trimmed V and J ends, which lost 3 bases and 3 bases, there was a span of 9 bases. CDR1 is MDHEN, CDR2 SYDVKM, per germline. The CDR3 sequence: CASSFPLGGANVLTF. The CDR3 coding sequence is TGTGCCAGCAGTTTCCCCCTCGGTGGGGCCAACGTCCTGACTTTC.

The count of this clone is one. V and J are TRBV5-1 and TRBJ1-6, with D perhaps matching TRBD1 (6 bases). The germline V gene has CDR1 SGHRS and CDR2 YFSETQ. The CDR3 extends over 16 amino acids. Trimming took 4 bases from V and 7 from J, leaving 18 bases between them. The CDR3 DNA is TGCGCCAGCAGCCCAGCCCCGGACAGACGAAATTCACCCCTCCACTTT. This translates into CASSPAPDRRNSPLHF.

The J gene is TRBJ2-7, the V gene TRBV27; 12 nucleotides agree with TRBD2. V dropped 8 bases and J dropped 5; count of bases not matched to a gene: 10. Per germline, CDR1 MNHEY and CDR2 SMNVEV (reference sequence). The CDR3 is 15 residues long. The CDR3 sequence is CASSVLAGGKNEQYF. The CDR3 DNA sequence: TGTGCCAGCTCGGTACTAGCGGGAGGCAAGAACGAGCAGTACTTC.

The CDR3 region is CASSGRGGEQFF. Written as DNA, the CDR3 is TGTGCCAGCAGCGGGCGGGGGGGTGAGCAGTTCTTC. V gene TRBV9 combines with J gene TRBJ2-1, with 9 positions matching TRBD2. The length of the CDR3 is 12 residues. Germline CDR1 SGDLS, CDR2 YYNGEE. The V gene end was trimmed by 3 bases and the J gene end by 9 bases; junction bases not matched to a gene: 1.

This chain uses TRBV5-1 with TRBJ1-4; D perhaps matches TRBD1 (6 bases). Trimming took 3 bases from V and 7 from J, leaving 10 bases between them. The CDR3 extends over 13 amino acids. Germline CDR1 is SGHRS and CDR2 is YFSETQ. The CDR3 nucleotides are TGCGCCAGCAGCTCCCAAGGGGGTGAAAAACTGTTTTTT. It specifies CASSSQGGEKLFF.

The V call is TRBV29-1, the J call TRBJ2-1; 8 bases are shared with TRBD2. Trimming took 2 bases from V and 3 from J; bases not matched to a gene: 9. The CDR3 is 16 residues long. Germline CDR1 and CDR2: SQVTM and ANQGSEA. Written as DNA, the CDR3 is TGCAGCGTTGAATTGGCGGCGGGAGGAATCTACAATGAGCAGTTCTTC. Translation gives CSVELAAGGIYNEQFF.

This clone has more than one count but fewer than ten. DNA of the CDR3: TGTGCCAGCAGCTTGGGGGCCGAAAACACCATATATTTT. It codes for CASSLGAENTIYF. The chain employs TRBV5-4 and TRBJ1-3, with D uncertain. The CDR3 extends over 13 amino acids. The germline CDR1 and CDR2 sequences are SGHNT and YYREEE (reference sequence). Trimming pared 0 bases from V and 6 bases from J, leaving 7 bases between.